Listed below are T cell receptor beta chains from one sample, sequenced in a study of blood T cell repertoires in COVID-19. Only in-frame clones appear in the TCRdb table, and some are missing; sequencing was by immunoSEQ multiplex PCR. The table includes approximately 50,000 clones, less than 85% detected once. Sequenced sample: peripheral blood. The receptors here all came from a man between 65 and 85 years old with active COVID-19. The CDR3 runs from the conserved cysteine through the conserved F or W. D genes are given only for firm matches. The listing skips clone size in some rows; elsewhere it reads once, few, many or a size class.

D	size	V	J	CDR3	DNA
NA	NA	TRBV2	TRBJ2-5	CASRLQETQYF	TGTGCCAGCAGGCTACAAGAGACCCAGTACTTC
TRBD1	NA	TRBV4-1	TRBJ2-7	CASSQVGGRGREQYF	TGCGCCAGCAGCCAAGTGGGTGGCAGGGGGCGTGAGCAGTACTTC
TRBD1	NA	TRBV15	TRBJ1-2	CATSRDRSGGNYGYTF	TGTGCCACCAGCAGAGATCGGTCAGGGGGGAACTATGGCTACACCTTC
NA	NA	TRBV4-3	TRBJ1-1	CASSRQVMNTEAFF	TGCGCCAGCAGCCGACAGGTCATGAACACTGAAGCTTTCTTT
NA	few	TRBV3-1/TRBV3-2	TRBJ1-6	CASSQGSSYNSPLHF	TGTGCCAGCAGCCAAGGTAGCTCCTATAATTCACCCCTCCACTTT
TRBD1	NA	TRBV30	TRBJ2-2	CAWARGDRGGTGELFF	TGTGCCTGGGCCCGTGGGGACAGGGGAGGGACCGGGGAGCTGTTTTTT
NA	NA	TRBV4-3	TRBJ1-1	CASSQDPVNTEAFF	TGCGCCAGCAGCCAAGATCCGGTGAACACTGAAGCTTTCTTT
TRBD1	NA	TRBV9	TRBJ2-1	CASSVGGTGGNEQFF	TGTGCCAGCAGCGTAGGAGGGACAGGGGGGAATGAGCAGTTCTTC
TRBD2	few	TRBV30	TRBJ2-1	CAWNKPGTSGGGEQFF	TGTGCCTGGAACAAACCCGGGACTAGCGGGGGAGGTGAGCAGTTCTTC
TRBD2	NA	TRBV9	TRBJ2-2	CASSVVTSGYPGELFF	TGTGCCAGCAGCGTAGTGACTAGCGGGTATCCCGGGGAGCTGTTTTTT
TRBD2	once	TRBV28	TRBJ2-7	CASSFAGGSYEQYF	TGTGCCAGCAGTTTTGCGGGAGGGTCCTACGAGCAGTACTTC
TRBD2	NA	TRBV29-1	TRBJ2-3	CSVISLSGRPDTQYF	TGCAGCGTTATTTCCTTGAGCGGGAGACCAGATACGCAGTATTTT
TRBD2	NA	TRBV9	TRBJ2-2	CASSTGTSGYTGELFF	TGTGCCAGCAGTACCGGGACTAGCGGTTACACCGGGGAGCTGTTTTTT
TRBD2	NA	TRBV3-1/TRBV3-2	TRBJ2-3	CASSLRLAGVDTQYF	TGTGCCAGCAGCCTGAGACTAGCGGGTGTAGATACGCAGTATTTT
TRBD1	NA	TRBV6-2/TRBV6-3	TRBJ1-2	CASSYPFDRADLIYYGYTF	TGTGCCAGCAGTTACCCCTTCGACAGGGCGGACTTGATTTACTATGGCTACACCTTC
TRBD2	NA	TRBV5-1	TRBJ2-7	CASSTGTSGDPYEQYF	TGCGCCAGCAGCACCGGGACTAGCGGGGACCCCTACGAGCAGTACTTC
NA	NA	TRBV28	TRBJ2-7	CASSLGGTLAAGNYEQYF	TGTGCCAGCAGTTTGGGAGGCACCTTAGCGGCGGGAAACTACGAGCAGTACTTC
TRBD1	NA	TRBV4-3	TRBJ2-7	CASSQGQGSSYEQYF	TGCGCCAGCAGCCAGGGACAGGGGAGCTCCTACGAGCAGTACTTC
TRBD1	NA	TRBV25-1	TRBJ1-1	CASSGTGVSTEAFF	TGTGCCAGCAGTGGAACAGGGGTCTCAACTGAAGCTTTCTTT
NA	NA	TRBV7-2	TRBJ1-6	CASSLVQGGGNYSPLHF	TGTGCCAGCAGCTTAGTTCAGGGAGGGGGGAATTATTCACCCCTCCACTTT
NA	NA	TRBV2	TRBJ2-3	CASNWRGQTDTQYF	TGTGCCAGCAATTGGCGGGGGCAAACAGATACGCAGTATTTT
NA	few	TRBV18	TRBJ2-2	CASSPPSRAVKGSGELFF	TGTGCCAGCTCACCACCGAGTCGTGCGGTTAAGGGGTCCGGGGAGCTGTTTTTT
TRBD2	NA	TRBV18	TRBJ2-1	CASSPPIGGGGPPYNEQFF	TGTGCCAGCTCACCACCGATAGGCGGGGGAGGGCCCCCCTACAATGAGCAGTTCTTC
NA	NA	TRBV19	TRBJ2-1	CASSIGGRTTPFSYNEQFF	TGTGCCAGTAGTATAGGTGGGAGGACAACTCCTTTCTCCTACAATGAGCAGTTCTTC
TRBD2	NA	TRBV4-3	TRBJ2-1	CASSQGNLAGAYNEQFF	TGCGCCAGCAGCCAAGGGAATCTAGCGGGAGCCTACAATGAGCAGTTCTTC
NA	NA	TRBV12-3/TRBV12-4	TRBJ1-5	CASSLTSNQPQHF	TGTGCCAGCAGTTTAACTTCCAATCAGCCCCAGCATTTT
NA	NA	TRBV7-2	TRBJ1-2	CASSPGQIYGYTF	TGTGCCAGCAGCCCCGGACAGATATATGGCTACACCTTC
NA	NA	TRBV4-2	TRBJ1-5	CASSQEEVNQPQHF	TGTGCCAGCAGCCAAGAGGAGGTCAATCAGCCCCAGCATTTT
NA	NA	TRBV29-1	TRBJ1-2	CSASRENYGYTF	TGCAGCGCCTCACGGGAAAACTATGGCTACACCTTC
NA	NA	TRBV5-1	TRBJ2-5	CASSFKETQYF	TGCGCCAGCAGCTTTAAAGAGACCCAGTACTTC
NA	NA	TRBV4-1	TRBJ2-6	CASRQGSLMSGANVLTF	TGCGCCAGCAGGCAGGGCAGCTTAATGTCTGGGGCCAACGTCCTGACTTTC
TRBD1	NA	TRBV4-1	TRBJ1-1	CASSQDLGDRNTEAFF	TGCGCCAGCAGCCAAGATCTGGGGGACAGGAACACTGAAGCTTTCTTT
NA	NA	TRBV19	TRBJ2-5	CASSGKGRETQYF	TGTGCCAGTAGTGGAAAAGGCAGGGAGACCCAGTACTTC
NA	NA	TRBV30	TRBJ2-7	CAWSGLGGEQYF	TGTGCCTGGAGTGGTTTAGGCGGTGAGCAGTACTTC
NA	NA	TRBV7-2	TRBJ1-5	CASSRDRYQPQHF	TGTGCCAGCAGCCGAGACAGATATCAGCCCCAGCATTTT
TRBD2	NA	TRBV6-2/TRBV6-3	TRBJ2-7	CASSQRVREGEQYF	TGTGCCAGCAGTCAGCGGGTCAGGGAGGGCGAGCAGTACTTC
NA	NA	TRBV7-9	TRBJ1-2	CASSLFAASDYGYTF	TGTGCCAGCAGCTTATTTGCGGCATCCGACTATGGCTACACCTTC
NA	NA	TRBV5-6	TRBJ1-3	CASSQWGQGSSGNTIYF	TGTGCCAGCAGTCAGTGGGGCCAGGGCAGCTCTGGAAACACCATATATTTT
TRBD2	NA	TRBV18	TRBJ2-1	CASSPDTSGSSYNEQFF	TGTGCCAGCTCACCGGACACTAGCGGGAGTTCTTACAATGAGCAGTTCTTC
TRBD1	NA	TRBV19	TRBJ1-3	CASSLRGRGNTIYF	TGTGCCAGTAGTCTCAGGGGGAGAGGAAACACCATATATTTT
TRBD1	NA	TRBV10-3	TRBJ1-2	CAISRTGEDARGGYTF	TGTGCCATCAGTAGGACAGGGGAGGACGCTCGAGGAGGCTACACCTTC
TRBD1	medium-sized	TRBV18	TRBJ1-2	CASSLQDRVEGYTF	TGTGCCAGCTCCCTCCAGGACAGGGTGGAAGGCTACACCTTC
NA	NA	TRBV7-2	TRBJ2-3	CASSTRQDRADTQYF	TGTGCCAGCAGCACTCGACAGGACCGGGCAGATACGCAGTATTTT
TRBD1	NA	TRBV27	TRBJ1-1	CASSLSIEDRVPAFF	TGTGCCAGCAGTTTATCGATAGAGGACAGGGTGCCAGCTTTCTTT
NA	NA	TRBV12-3/TRBV12-4	TRBJ2-7	CASSSARIYEQYF	TGTGCCAGCAGTTCCGCCAGGATCTACGAGCAGTACTTC
TRBD2	NA	TRBV27	TRBJ2-3	CASRTNPSGSTDTQYF	TGTGCCAGCAGGACAAACCCTAGCGGGTCCACAGATACGCAGTATTTT
TRBD1	NA	TRBV19	TRBJ1-1	CASAGGGTEAFF	TGTGCCAGTGCAGGGGGAGGAACTGAAGCTTTCTTT
TRBD1	NA	TRBV6-2/TRBV6-3	TRBJ1-5	CASSGTGGFQPQHF	TGTGCCAGCAGTGGGACAGGGGGTTTTCAGCCCCAGCATTTT